The rows below give T cell receptor beta chains drawn from one sample of a study of blood T cell repertoires in COVID-19. Libraries were prepared by immunoSEQ multiplex PCR; TCRdb keeps only in-frame clonotypes and omits some of them. The table records under 200,000 clones, around four fifths of them present only once. Sequencing input: peripheral blood. Source of these receptors: a man between 65 and 79 years old with active or convalescent COVID-19. Each CDR3 is given with its conserved first and last residue. The order of the fields is clone size, D gene, J gene, V gene, CDR3 protein, CDR3 DNA. The D gene is left open where the match is weak. Expanded clones are given a class, and other clones once, few, many or no size at all.

many | NA | TRBJ1-5 | TRBV7-9 | CASSLDSAGRPQHF | TGTGCCAGCAGCTTAGACTCCGCCGGTCGGCCCCAGCATTTT
few | TRBD1 | TRBJ1-2 | TRBV7-2 | CASSTTGTGYGYTF | TGTGCCAGCAGCACCACCGGGACAGGCTATGGCTACACCTTC
NA | TRBD1 | TRBJ1-1 | TRBV15 | CATSRDETGDADTEAFF | TGTGCCACCAGCAGGGACGAGACAGGGGATGCAGACACTGAAGCTTTCTTT
once | TRBD2 | TRBJ2-1 | TRBV15 | CATSRDSQALADPNEQFF | TGTGCCACCAGCAGAGATTCACAGGCACTAGCGGACCCCAATGAGCAGTTCTTC
once | NA | TRBJ2-2 | TRBV5-1 | CASSLAAGIYTGELFF | TGCGCCAGCAGCTTGGCAGCCGGGATCTACACCGGGGAGCTGTTTTTT
NA | TRBD1 | TRBJ1-5 | TRBV12-3/TRBV12-4 | CASSLTGGQPQHF | TGTGCCAGCAGCCTGACAGGGGGCCAGCCCCAGCATTTT
NA | NA | TRBJ1-2 | TRBV6-2/TRBV6-3 | CASSLQVTGEGYTF | TGTGCCAGCAGTTTGCAAGTGACCGGGGAAGGCTACACCTTC
NA | NA | TRBJ2-1 | TRBV6-6 | CASSYPGINEQFF | TGTGCCAGCAGTTACCCGGGGATCAATGAGCAGTTCTTC
NA | NA | TRBJ1-2 | TRBV2 | CASSVGNADRGYGYTF | TGTGCCAGCAGTGTGGGAAACGCTGACAGAGGCTATGGCTACACCTTC
NA | TRBD1 | TRBJ2-1 | TRBV14 | CASSPQTGGYNEQFF | TGTGCCAGCAGCCCCCAGACAGGGGGATACAATGAGCAGTTCTTC
NA | TRBD1 | TRBJ2-1 | TRBV5-5 | CASSPRGWTGAYNEQFF | TGTGCCAGCAGCCCCCGGGGGTGGACAGGGGCTTACAATGAGCAGTTCTTC
NA | TRBD1 | TRBJ1-5 | TRBV3-1/TRBV3-2 | CASSPTGGNQPQHF | TGTGCCAGCAGCCCGACAGGGGGCAATCAGCCCCAGCATTTT
few | TRBD1 | TRBJ1-4 | TRBV25-1 | CASSEDRGWGEKLFF | TGTGCCAGCAGTGAAGACAGGGGATGGGGGGAAAAACTGTTTTTT
NA | NA | TRBJ1-2 | TRBV30 | CASPRRQNYGYTF | TGTGCCTCCCCGAGGAGGCAGAACTATGGCTACACCTTC
NA | NA | TRBJ2-2 | TRBV7-6 | CASSLTHRNTGELFF | TGTGCCAGCAGCCTTACTCACAGGAACACCGGGGAGCTGTTTTTT
NA | TRBD1 | TRBJ2-4 | TRBV6-6 | CASNLGQGAKNIQYF | TGTGCCAGCAACTTAGGACAGGGAGCCAAAAACATTCAGTACTTC
NA | NA | TRBJ2-3 | TRBV5-4 | CAGGAGGLTDTQYF | TGTGCCGGGGGGGCAGGGGGCTTGACAGATACGCAGTATTTT